Shown below are 15 T cell receptor beta chains from a single sample sequenced in a study of T cells in Graves' hyperthyroidism and ophthalmopathy. Researchers took RNA transcripts and amplified the TCR beta CDR3 regions from them. Using the HTBI primer set, a first-round RT-PCR was run on the TCR CDR3. TCRdb re-called the multiplex PCR reads with MiXCR, one entry per CDR3 protein. The sample contains fewer than 650,000 distinct CDR3 sequences, 46% of which appear only once. The sequencing sample was made of peripheral blood or thyroid tissue (not recorded which). The receptors derive from an adult woman with Graves' disease, either hyperthyroidism or ophthalmopathy (not recorded which).

V usage is TRBV11-2 and J usage is TRBJ2-5, with D possibly matching TRBD1 (7 bases). This CDR3 has 14 amino acids. The V gene lost 6 bases and the J gene lost 4 bases, with 15 bases spanning the gap. CDR1 SGHAT and CDR2 FQNNGV come from the germline V gene. The CDR3 spells CASSHPGGLETQYF. The CDR3 region has the DNA TGTGCCAGCAGTCATCCAGGGGGGTTAGAGACCCAGTACTTC. The whole variable domain, remainder taken from reference TRBV11-2 and TRBJ2-5, is EAGVAQSPRYKIIEKRQSVAFWCNPISGHATLYWYQQILGQGPKLLIQFQNNGVVDDSQLPKDRFSAERLKGVDSTLKIQPAKLEDSAVYLCASSHPGGLETQYFGPGTRLLVL.

The V call is TRBV6-1, the J call TRBJ1-2; tentatively, D is TRBD1 (5 bases). Trimming took off 4 bases at V and 7 bases at J, with 16 bases between the two ends. The CDR3 totals 14 residues. Germline values: CDR1 MNHNS, CDR2 SASEGT. The CDR3 DNA is TGTGCCAGCAGTGCTACAGGTTGGGGCATTGGCTACACCTTC. Protein: CASSATGWGIGYTF.

J is TRBJ2-5 and V is TRBV7-2; D is perhaps TRBD1 or TRBD2 (6 bases each). Trimming cost V 3 bases and J 5 bases, with 10 bases left between them. CDR1 is SGHTA, CDR2 FQGNSA, per germline. CDR3 length: 13 residues. The CDR3, as DNA: TGTGCCAGCAGCTTGGGGGGCTGCGAGACCCAGTACTTC. Its protein product is CASSLGGCETQYF.

The table lists this clonotype with a count of one. V gene TRBV28 combines with J gene TRBJ1-2, with D tentatively TRBD1 (6 bases). This CDR3 comprises 16 residues. CDR1 is MDHEN and CDR2 is SYDVKM in the germline V gene. Trimming shortened V by 5 bases and J by 7 bases, and 23 bases separated the two germline ends. This CDR3 is CASSPYGQPTSGGYTF. The DNA of the CDR3 is TGTGCCAGCAGTCCCTATGGACAGCCTACCTCGGGTGGCTACACCTTC.

The V call is TRBV12-3 or TRBV12-4, the J call TRBJ1-6, with 8 bases that match TRBD1. Trimming cost V 7 bases and J 9 bases; bases outside gene matches: 2. The length of the CDR3 is 12 residues. CDR3 residues: CASNDRGSPLHF. The CDR3 nucleotides read TGTGCCAGCAATGACAGGGGTTCACCCCTCCACTTT.

In DNA form, the CDR3 reads TGTGCCAGCAGTGAAGGAGGGGGAGAAAAACTGTTTTTT. It translates to CASSEGGGEKLFF. V and J are TRBV2 and TRBJ1-4, with a possible D match to TRBD1 (6 bases). Germline V gene lookup returns CDR1 SNHLY and CDR2 FYNNEI. CDR3 length equals 13 residues. Deletions cut 1 base from V and 8 bases from J, with 8 bases between.

This clonotype was found many times. The chain couples TRBV12-3 or TRBV12-4 to TRBJ1-5; the D is unclear. With 2 bases removed from V and 1 base from J, the gap between germline ends came to 9 bases. There are 15 residues in the CDR3. CDR3 sequence (DNA): TGTGCCAGCAGTTTATCCGGGTTCAGCAATCAGCCCCAGCATTTT. Amino acid sequence: CASSLSGFSNQPQHF.

Concerning this clonotype: Because it lacks the conserved phenylalanine or tryptophan at the end, this CDR3 is likely a read error. The chain uses TRBV7-8 and TRBJ1-4; no clear D. Germline V gives CDR1 SGHVS, CDR2 FQNEAQ. The CDR3 runs 14 residues. CDR3 nucleotide sequence: TGTGCCAGCAGCTACGGAGCAACCAATGAAAAACTGTTTGTT. Its protein product is CASSYGATNEKLFV.

This clonotype appeared a single time. A clone one base away is much larger, so this may be a read error. The chain employs TRBV7-2 and TRBJ2-7; D is undetermined. This CDR3 spans 15 amino acids. Germline V gene sequence: CDR1 SGHTA, CDR2 FQGNSA. The CDR3 sequence: CASSLVDLGPYGQYF. CDR3 coding DNA: TGTGCCAGCAGCTTAGTTGACCTAGGTCCCTACGGGCAGTACTTC.

In this sample, this clonotype turned up many times. The CDR3 is CAISPTANTEAFF. CDR3 nucleotide sequence: TGTGCCATCAGCCCGACGGCGAACACTGAAGCTTTCTTT. The gene calls are TRBV10-3 and TRBJ1-1; D is unresolved. This CDR3 has 13 amino acids. V was cut by 6 bases and J by 1 base, with 9 bases left in between. Germline V gene lookup returns CDR1 ENHRY and CDR2 SYGVKD.

This clonotype was recorded at least ten times. The chain joins TRBV5-1 to TRBJ1-1, with D possibly TRBD1 on 6 matching bases. The germline V gene has CDR1 SGHRS and CDR2 YFSETQ. CDR3 length equals 16 residues. Trimming removed 0 bases at V and 1 base at J, with 13 bases between. The CDR3 coding sequence is TGCGCCAGCAGCTTGGAGGGGGTAGGGAAGAACACTGAAGCTTTCTTT. Translating gives CASSLEGVGKNTEAFF.

This clonotype was found many times. In DNA form, the CDR3 reads TGTGCCAGCAGTGACTCGTGGGGGAACTATGGCTACACCTTC. It translates to CASSDSWGNYGYTF. The V and J genes are TRBV6-4 and TRBJ1-2; a weak D match, TRBD1 (5 bases). The ends were cut back, 0 bases at V and 2 bases at J, with 7 bases in the middle. The germline V gene encodes CDR1 MRHNA and CDR2 SNTAGT. The CDR3 has 14 amino acids.

The V gene is TRBV5-4, the J gene TRBJ2-2; 10 positions match TRBD2. V was pared by 1 base and J by 6 bases, with 6 bases of the junction left unmatched. The CDR3 loop spans 16 amino acids. Germline CDR1 SGHNT, CDR2 YYREEE (reference sequence). Written as DNA, the CDR3 is TGTGCCAGCAGCTTGCTGAGCGGGAGGGTGGCCGGGGAGCTGTTTTTT. Encoded protein: CASSLLSGRVAGELFF.

In regard to this clonotype: This may be a read error: a much more frequent sequence differs by one nucleotide. This rearrangement joins TRBV3-1 to TRBJ1-1; D is perhaps TRBD1 (5 bases). Germline CDR1 and CDR2: LGHDT and YNNKEL (reference sequence). The CDR3 covers 11 residues. The CDR3 reads CVSSSRVSAFF. The CDR3 nucleotides read TGTGTCAGCAGCAGCAGGGTTTCGGCTTTCTTT.

Remarks on this clonotype: Given the absence of the conserved phenylalanine or tryptophan at the CDR3 end, a read error is likely. No DNA is shown, since the ends of the CDR3 on it are uncertain; the CDR3 is the one TCRdb lists. This chain's CDR3 is CATRLAFRDTEAFS. V is TRBV15 and J is TRBJ1-1. From germline, CDR1 is LNHNV and CDR2 YYDKDF (reference sequence). Inclusive of both ends, the CDR3 amounts to 14 amino acids.